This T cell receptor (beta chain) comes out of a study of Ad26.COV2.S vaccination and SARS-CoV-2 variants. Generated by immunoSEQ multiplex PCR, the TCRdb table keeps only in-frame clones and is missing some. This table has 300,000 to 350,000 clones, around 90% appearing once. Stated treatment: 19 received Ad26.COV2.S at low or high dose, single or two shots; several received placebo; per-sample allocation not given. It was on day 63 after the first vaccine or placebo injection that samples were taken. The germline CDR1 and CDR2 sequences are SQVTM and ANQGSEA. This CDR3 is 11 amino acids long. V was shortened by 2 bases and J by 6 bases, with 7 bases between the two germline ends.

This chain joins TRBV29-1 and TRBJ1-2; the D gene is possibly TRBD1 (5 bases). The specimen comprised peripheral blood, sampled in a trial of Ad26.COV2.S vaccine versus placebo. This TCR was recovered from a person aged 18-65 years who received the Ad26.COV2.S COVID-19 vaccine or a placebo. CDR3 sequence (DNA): TGCAGCGTTGAAAGCAGGGATGGCTACACCTTC. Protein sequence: CSVESRDGYTF.